Described below is a single TCR beta chain sequence and its context. PCR involved 60 Vbeta and 13 Jbeta primers. Sequencing used immunoSEQ multiplex PCR; TCRdb keeps in-frame clones, though not all of them. Of around 200,000 clones listed, 77% are singletons. The CDR3 runs 11 residues. V was clipped by 5 bases and J by 9 bases, with 8 bases between them. Germline V CDR1 and CDR2: SGHTA, FQGNSA. The data originate from a study of cytomegalovirus exposure and HLA in healthy donors. This clonotype originated in a woman aged 55-69 years in good health and CMV-seropositive. The gene calls are TRBV7-2 and TRBJ1-3; no clear D gene. Source material: PBMCs. This CDR3 reads CASSLGPTIYF. In nucleotides, the CDR3 is TGTGCCAGCAGCCTCGGTCCCACCATATATTTT.